This TCR beta chain is from a study of cytomegalovirus exposure and HLA in healthy donors. Amplification used 60 Vbeta primers and 13 Jbeta primers. Repertoires were generated with immunoSEQ multiplex PCR, while TCRdb's copy carries only in-frame clones and drops some. This sample carries about 160,000 clones, 65% to 80% of them seen once, and the ten largest clones take 4.3%. The receptor was derived from a man aged 40-50 years in good health and CMV-seronegative. Material for sequencing was PBMCs.

The CDR3 DNA reads TGTGCCAGCAGCTTGTCCCATAGTGAACAGTTCTTC. It yields the protein CASSLSHSEQFF. The chain recombines TRBV5-6 with TRBJ2-1; D unresolved. The CDR3 covers 12 residues. V lost 1 base and J 13 bases, leaving 12 bases between the germline ends. The germline V gene has CDR1 SGHDT and CDR2 YYEEEE.